The clone carrying this T cell receptor beta chain came up many times. Antigen specificity is unknown. The CDR3 is 16 residues long. The V end was cut by 3 bases, the J end by 4 bases, with 17 bases between. The germline V gene encodes CDR1 SGHRS and CDR2 YFSETQ. TCRdb independently ran MiXCR on the reads; one entry per CDR3 protein. Of around 350,000 distinct CDR3 sequences in the sample, 15% to 20% were seen once. The sample originates from a study of T cell repertoires in cytomegalovirus infection. Looking at the study overall: Matching HLA type and CMV infection were both indicated by public TCR beta signatures. Points from the study as a whole: HLA-C-restricted TCR beta clonotypes specific for CMV led the ex vivo response.

The chain joins TRBV5-1 to TRBJ2-1, with D unclear. The specimen was PBMCs. This receptor was identified in a human donor in good health (CMV status not recorded). Some clones in this sample may be carry-over from other donors' samples. Here the CDR3 DNA reads TGCGCCAGCAGCTGGAGCGCAGGTACTACATACAATGAGCAGTTCTTC. As protein: CASSWSAGTTYNEQFF.